The clone carrying this T cell receptor (beta chain) has only a few counts. The data were taken from a study of CD8+ T cells in alopecia areata. Study context: The protocol delivered tofacitinib for 6 to 18 months, then withdrew it for 6 months.

Germline V gene sequence: CDR1 MNHNS, CDR2 SASEGT. The CDR3 runs to 14 residues. V gave up 8 bases and J gave up 0 bases, with 12 bases separating them. Extraction of RNA preceded its reverse transcription into cDNA, which served as the sequencing template. The data were produced by immunoSEQ multiplex PCR, yet TCRdb's version contains in-frame clones alone and is incomplete. The sample includes 150,000 or so clones, around 86% of them seen just once. The chain joins TRBV6-1 to TRBJ2-3, with unresolved D. The sequence came from a human donor with alopecia areata. The sample consisted of CD8+ T cells sorted from blood, taken at week 0. In nucleotides, the CDR3 is TGTGCCAGCCGGCAACATACTAGCACAGATACGCAGTATTTT. This gives the protein CASRQHTSTDTQYF.